The 26 T cell receptor beta chains below were found in one sample sequenced in a study of control samples from healthy donors and cancer patients. The assay was immunoSEQ multiplex PCR, and TCRdb's table has in-frame clones only and misses some. Of 70,000 to 100,000 clones detected, 75% to 95% appear once; the ten largest clones hold around 17%. The sample comprised blood. The source is a man between 45 and 60 years old in good health.

The gene calls are TRBV7-2 and TRBJ1-2; D unresolved. V lost 2 bases, J lost 3 bases, and 10 bases lay in between. The germline gives CDR1 SGHTA, CDR2 FQGNSA. This CDR3 has 14 amino acids. The CDR3 nucleotides are TGTGCCAGCAGCTTAACTCGAGGTGACTATGGCTACACCTTC. Translation gives CASSLTRGDYGYTF.

The table lists this clone with a count of one. V and J are TRBV27 and TRBJ2-2; D is ambiguous. This CDR3 spans 14 amino acids. Germline CDR1 is MNHEY and CDR2 is SMNVEV (reference sequence). Trimming stripped 2 bases from V and 0 bases from J, with 4 bases between. Here the CDR3 DNA reads TGTGCCAGCAGTTTAGGGGCGAACACCGGGGAGCTGTTTTTT. Translated: CASSLGANTGELFF.

V usage is TRBV3-1 (or the pseudogene TRBV3-2) and J usage is TRBJ1-3; a weak D match, TRBD1 (6 bases). The CDR3 length is 15 residues. Germline V gene lookup returns CDR1 LGHDT and CDR2 YNNKEL (reference sequence). Deletions cut 3 bases from V and 2 bases from J, with 11 bases between. The CDR3, as DNA: TGTGCCAGCAGCCAGGCAACAGGGCCTGGAAACACCATATATTTT. Its translation is CASSQATGPGNTIYF.

This clone was picked up a small number of times. The CDR3 protein is CASVGTVNTGELFF. As DNA, the CDR3 is TGTGCCAGCGTTGGGACAGTTAATACCGGGGAGCTGTTTTTT. V is TRBV2 and J is TRBJ2-2; 7 bases align to TRBD1. Germline-derived CDR1 and CDR2 are SNHLY and FYNNEI. J was trimmed by 5 bases and V by 8 bases; bases with no gene match: 8. The CDR3 is made up of 14 amino acids.

The chain recombines TRBV24-1 with TRBJ1-2; no clear D. Deletions cut 0 bases from V and 4 bases from J, with 5 bases between. The CDR3 length is 13 residues. Germline V gene lookup returns CDR1 KGHDR and CDR2 SFDVKD. The CDR3 bases are TGTGCCACCAGTGATTTGACAAGCTATGGCTACACCTTC. Amino acids: CATSDLTSYGYTF.

This clone is a singleton in its sample. The chain has TRBV5-1 and TRBJ2-3; TRBD1 matches 9 bases. Trimming removed 4 bases from V and 3 bases from J; junction bases left unmatched: 6. The CDR3 is 15 amino acids. CDR1 and CDR2 from the germline V gene are SGHRS and YFSETQ. The CDR3, as DNA: TGCGCCAGCAGCGGAGGACAGGGGAATACAGATACGCAGTATTTT. Translated, it gives CASSGGQGNTDTQYF.

The V and J genes are TRBV7-2 and TRBJ2-2; D is unclear. V lost 2 bases and J 7 bases, leaving 8 bases between the germline ends. The germline CDR1 and CDR2 sequences are SGHTA and FQGNSA. The CDR3 totals 13 residues. The CDR3 DNA follows: TGTGCCAGCAGCTTACTCTACTTCGGGGAGCTGTTTTTT. Protein sequence: CASSLLYFGELFF.

The chain uses TRBV9 and TRBJ1-6; D is uncertain. Trimming shortened V by 0 bases and J by 7 bases, and 8 bases separated the two germline ends. Per germline, CDR1 SGDLS and CDR2 YYNGEE. The CDR3 length is 14 residues. As DNA, the CDR3 is TGTGCCAGCAGCGTAGCAATAGGGAATTCACCCCTCCACTTT. Amino acids: CASSVAIGNSPLHF. The full variable domain, rest sourced from reference TRBV9 and TRBJ1-6, is DSGVTQTPKHLITATGQRVTLRCSPRSGDLSVYWYQQSLDQGLQFLIQYYNGEERAKGNILERFSAQQFPDLHSELNLSSLELGDSALYFCASSVAIGNSPLHFGNGTRLTVT.

This clone appeared once. This sequence joins TRBV6-1 and TRBJ1-1; D call uncertain. Germline-derived CDR1 and CDR2 are MNHNS and SASEGT. The ends were cut back, 3 bases at V and 1 base at J, with 6 bases in the middle. The CDR3 is made up of 13 amino acids. This chain's CDR3 is CASSEGRNTEAFF. The CDR3 DNA sequence: TGTGCCAGCAGTGAGGGGAGGAACACTGAAGCTTTCTTT.

The chain carries TRBV5-1 and TRBJ2-1, with D perhaps TRBD1 (5 bases). The CDR3 loop spans 13 amino acids. The V end lost 1 base, the J end lost 6 bases, and 8 bases lay between the germline ends. CDR1 is SGHRS, CDR2 YFSETQ, per germline. The CDR3 DNA sequence: TGCGCCAGCAGCTTGAGGGGCCTCAATGAGCAGTTCTTC. Translated: CASSLRGLNEQFF. Full variable domain (outside the CDR3, taken from reference TRBV5-1 and TRBJ2-1): KAGVTQTPRYLIKTRGQQVTLSCSPISGHRSVSWYQQTPGQGLQFLFEYFSETQRNKGNFPGRFSGRQFSNSRSEMNVSTLELGDSALYLCASSLRGLNEQFFGPGTRLTVL.

This rearrangement joins TRBV6-5 to TRBJ1-6, with TRBD1 matching 7 bases. Unmatched junction bases numbered 8, after V lost 6 bases and J lost 6 bases. Per germline, CDR1 MNHEY and CDR2 SVGAGI. The CDR3 has 15 amino acids. CDR3 in DNA: TGTGCCAGCAGCGACGGACAGGCCCTTAATTCACCCCTCCACTTT. Translation gives CASSDGQALNSPLHF.

This clone has just one count. The chain joins TRBV6-1 to TRBJ2-3; TRBD2 matches 9 bases. This CDR3 has 16 residues. J gave up 5 bases and V 4 bases, and 10 bases lay outside the gene matches. Germline CDR1 MNHNS, CDR2 SASEGT. CDR3 coding DNA: TGTGCCAGCAGTGCGTTAGCGGGGGTCCTCGGAGATACGCAGTATTTT. It encodes CASSALAGVLGDTQYF.

This chain uses TRBV3-1 (or the pseudogene TRBV3-2) with TRBJ1-6; a weak D match, TRBD1 (5 bases). Trimming removed 0 bases from V and 7 bases from J, with 7 bases in between. Germline V gives CDR1 LGHDT, CDR2 YNNKEL (reference sequence). This CDR3 contains 14 residues. CDR3 region: CASSQEGANSPLHF. The CDR3 DNA is TGTGCCAGCAGCCAAGAAGGGGCGAATTCACCCCTCCACTTT.

The chain joins TRBV7-2 to TRBJ2-7; D possibly matches TRBD1 or TRBD2 (6 bases each). Trimming took off 1 base at V and 4 bases at J, with 11 bases between the two ends. The CDR3 runs 14 residues. Germline assignment: CDR1 SGHTA and CDR2 FQGNSA. The CDR3 loop reads CASSLGGARYEQYF. In nucleotides, the CDR3 is TGTGCCAGCAGCTTAGGGGGGGCGCGGTACGAGCAGTACTTC.

V gene TRBV4-2 combines with J gene TRBJ2-7; TRBD2 agrees at 7 bases. V lost 4 bases and J lost 2; bases outside the gene matches: 5. The CDR3 length is 14 residues. Germline-derived CDR1 and CDR2 are LGHNA and YNFKEQ. CDR3 bases: TGTGCCAGCAGCCCCTCCGGGACTACCTACGAGCAGTACTTC. Its translation is CASSPSGTTYEQYF.

The V and J genes are TRBV18 and TRBJ1-1; D ambiguous. V gave up 1 base and J gave up 0 bases, with 18 bases separating them. Germline CDR1 is KGHSH and CDR2 is LQKENI. The CDR3 sequence is 18 residues long. Written as DNA, the CDR3 is TGTGCCAGCTCACCACGAGATCTTTCTGGGCTTATGAACACTGAAGCTTTCTTT. Amino acids: CASSPRDLSGLMNTEAFF.

The chain joins TRBV7-2 to TRBJ1-2; the match to TRBD1 covers 7 bases. This CDR3 comprises 14 residues. Germline V gene lookup returns CDR1 SGHTA and CDR2 FQGNSA. J lost 4 bases, V lost 5 bases, and 7 bases had no gene match. The CDR3 DNA reads TGTGCCAGCAGCCCAAGGGGGCATGGCTATGGCTACACCTTC. Protein product: CASSPRGHGYGYTF.

This chain uses TRBV6-5 with TRBJ1-1; no reliable D call. The CDR3 extends over 13 amino acids. CDR1 is MNHEY and CDR2 is SVGAGI in the germline V gene. The ends were cut back, 8 bases at V and 3 bases at J, with 13 bases in the middle. CDR3 protein: CASAMGSHTEAFF. The CDR3 nucleotides are TGTGCCAGCGCCATGGGGAGTCACACTGAAGCTTTCTTT.

V gene TRBV6-5 combines with J gene TRBJ1-6, with 9 bases lining up with TRBD1. This CDR3 is built from 15 residues. The J segment lost 8 bases and the V segment lost 10 bases, leaving 12 bases of the junction unmatched. Germline CDR1 is MNHEY and CDR2 is SVGAGI. The CDR3 is CAIRAGTGFDSPLHF. In nucleotides, the CDR3 is TGTGCCATTCGAGCCGGGACAGGGTTTGATTCACCCCTCCACTTT.

The rearrangement uses TRBV5-6 and TRBJ1-2; 8 bases match TRBD1. V lost 6 bases and J lost 4; bases outside the gene matches: 2. The CDR3 is made up of 12 amino acids. Germline CDR1 reads SGHDT; CDR2 reads YYEEEE. CDR3 residues: CASTGTGYGYTF. In DNA, the CDR3 is TGTGCCAGCACCGGGACAGGCTATGGCTACACCTTC.

V and J are TRBV10-3 and TRBJ1-6, with a tentative D call TRBD1 (6 bases). V was pared by 2 bases and J by 7 bases, with 12 bases between. This CDR3 region has 15 residues. The germline CDR1 and CDR2 sequences are ENHRY and SYGVKD. The DNA for the CDR3 is TGTGCCATCAGTGAGATCAGGGGTAGCAATTCACCCCTCCACTTT. Protein product: CAISEIRGSNSPLHF.

The V gene is TRBV5-6, the J gene TRBJ1-1, with 10 bases aligning to TRBD1. Germline V gene sequence: CDR1 SGHDT, CDR2 YYEEEE. The CDR3 sequence is 15 residues long. Trimming took 0 bases from V and 11 from J; bases not matched to a gene: 10. CDR3 amino acids: CASSLVTQGTGAAFF. The CDR3, as DNA: TGTGCCAGCAGCTTGGTTACCCAGGGGACAGGGGCGGCTTTCTTT.

The chain recombines TRBV3-1 (or the pseudogene TRBV3-2) with TRBJ2-2, with D hard to call. From germline, CDR1 is LGHDT and CDR2 YNNKEL (reference sequence). V shed 7 bases and J shed 6 bases, with 9 bases lying between them. There are 12 residues in the CDR3. CDR3 nucleotides: TGTGCCAGCATGGCGAGTTCCGGGGAGCTGTTTTTT. This encodes CASMASSGELFF.

V and J are TRBV20-1 and TRBJ2-1; D gene unclear. CDR3 length equals 12 residues. V gave up 3 bases and J gave up 7 bases, with 10 bases separating them. Germline V gene lookup returns CDR1 DFQATT and CDR2 SNEGSKA (reference sequence). The DNA for the CDR3 is TGCAGTGCTAGTCTCCTCGGGAATGAGCAGTTCTTC. This gives the protein CSASLLGNEQFF.

The chain combines TRBV5-6 with TRBJ2-1; 7 bases fit TRBD2. The trim removed 1 base at V and 0 bases at J, leaving 10 bases unmatched. The CDR3 length is 18 residues. The germline gives CDR1 SGHDT, CDR2 YYEEEE. Written as DNA, the CDR3 is TGTGCCAGCAGCTTGTCGGGCGGGGGATGGAGCTCCTACAATGAGCAGTTCTTC. Translating it yields CASSLSGGGWSSYNEQFF.

This chain connects TRBV30 to TRBJ1-2; 7 bases line up with TRBD1. Germline V gives CDR1 GTSNPN, CDR2 SVGIG (reference sequence). The CDR3 spans 13 residues. Trimming cost V 4 bases and J 8 bases; bases outside gene matches: 10. CDR3 sequence (DNA): TGTGCCTGGACCCCAACAGGGGCGAGAGGCTACACCTTC. Its protein is CAWTPTGARGYTF.